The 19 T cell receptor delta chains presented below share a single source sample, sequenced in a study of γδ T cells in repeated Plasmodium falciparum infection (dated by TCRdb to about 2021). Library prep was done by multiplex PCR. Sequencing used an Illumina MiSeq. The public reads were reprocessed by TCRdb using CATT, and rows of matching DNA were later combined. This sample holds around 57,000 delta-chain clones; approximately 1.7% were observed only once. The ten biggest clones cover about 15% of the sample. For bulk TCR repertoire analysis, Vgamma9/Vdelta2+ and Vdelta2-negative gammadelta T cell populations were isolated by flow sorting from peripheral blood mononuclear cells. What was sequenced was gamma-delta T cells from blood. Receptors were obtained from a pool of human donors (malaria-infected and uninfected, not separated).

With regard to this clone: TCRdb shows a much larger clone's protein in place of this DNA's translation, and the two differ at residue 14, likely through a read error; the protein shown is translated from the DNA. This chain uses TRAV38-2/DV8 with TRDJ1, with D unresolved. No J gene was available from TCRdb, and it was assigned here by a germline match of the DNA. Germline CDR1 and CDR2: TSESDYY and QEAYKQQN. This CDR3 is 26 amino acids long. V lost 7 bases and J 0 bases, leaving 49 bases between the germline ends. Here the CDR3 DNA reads TGTGCTTATCGGGCGTACCTAGCGCTCCTGCCTCCCGGGCCAAAAGTGGTATTCAGGTACACCGATAAACTCATCTTT. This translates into CAYRAYLALLPPGPKVVFRYTDKLIF.

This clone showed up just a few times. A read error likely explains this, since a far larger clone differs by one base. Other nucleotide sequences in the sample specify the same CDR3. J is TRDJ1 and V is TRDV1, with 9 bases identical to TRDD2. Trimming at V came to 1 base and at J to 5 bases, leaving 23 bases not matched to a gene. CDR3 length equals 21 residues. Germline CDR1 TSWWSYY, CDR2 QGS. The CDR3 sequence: CALGERRYLPTGVHCTDKLIF. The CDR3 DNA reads TGTGCTCTTGGGGAACGTCGGTACCTTCCTACGGGGGTCCACTGTACTGATAAACTCATCTTT.

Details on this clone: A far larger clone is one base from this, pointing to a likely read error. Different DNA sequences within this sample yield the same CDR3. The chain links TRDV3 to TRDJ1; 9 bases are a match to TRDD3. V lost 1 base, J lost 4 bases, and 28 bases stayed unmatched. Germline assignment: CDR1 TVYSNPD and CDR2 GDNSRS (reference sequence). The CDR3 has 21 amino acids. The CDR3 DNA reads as TGTGCCTTTATTGCCCGCCTATTCCTCGTCGGGGGATACATAATAAGCGATAAACTCATCTTT. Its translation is CAFIARLFLVGGYIISDKLIF.

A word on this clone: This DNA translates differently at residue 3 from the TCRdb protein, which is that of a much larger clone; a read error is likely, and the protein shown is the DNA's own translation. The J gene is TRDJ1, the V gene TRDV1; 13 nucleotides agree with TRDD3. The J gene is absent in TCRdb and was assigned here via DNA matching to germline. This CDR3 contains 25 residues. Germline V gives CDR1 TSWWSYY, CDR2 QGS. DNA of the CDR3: TGTGCTTTTGGGGAACTGGGCCCCTGGGGGTACCCGCTTACTACTGGGGGATACGAGACCGATAAACTCATCTTT. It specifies CAFGELGPWGYPLTTGGYETDKLIF.

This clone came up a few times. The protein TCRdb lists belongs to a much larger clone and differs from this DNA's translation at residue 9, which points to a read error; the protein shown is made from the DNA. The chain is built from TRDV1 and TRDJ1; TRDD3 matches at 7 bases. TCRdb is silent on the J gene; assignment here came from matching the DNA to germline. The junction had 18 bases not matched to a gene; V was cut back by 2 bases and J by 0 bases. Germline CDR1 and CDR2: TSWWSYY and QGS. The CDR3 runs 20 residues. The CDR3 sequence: CALGENRLCHWGLHTDKLIF. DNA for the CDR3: TGTGCTCTTGGGGAAAACCGGCTCTGCCACTGGGGACTCCACACCGATAAACTCATCTTT.

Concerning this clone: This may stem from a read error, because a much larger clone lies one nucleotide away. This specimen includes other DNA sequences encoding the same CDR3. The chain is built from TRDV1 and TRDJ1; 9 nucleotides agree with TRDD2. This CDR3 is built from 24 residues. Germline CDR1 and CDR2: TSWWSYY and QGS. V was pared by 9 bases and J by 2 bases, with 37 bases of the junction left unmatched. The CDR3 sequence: CALGTCLSYAFLRSGGLGTDKLIF. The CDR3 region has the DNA TGTGCTCTCGGTACCTGCCTATCGTATGCCTTCCTACGGAGTGGGGGACTCGGTACCGATAAACTCATCTTT.

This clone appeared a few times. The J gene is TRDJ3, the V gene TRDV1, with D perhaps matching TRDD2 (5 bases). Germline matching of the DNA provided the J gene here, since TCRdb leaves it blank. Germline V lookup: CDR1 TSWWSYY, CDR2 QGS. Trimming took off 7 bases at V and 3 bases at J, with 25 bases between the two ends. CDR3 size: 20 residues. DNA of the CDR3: TGTGCTCTTGCAACCTACGAAGACCCAAGTTTTCTCTGGGACACCCGACAGATGTTTTTC. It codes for CALATYEDPSFLWDTRQMFF.

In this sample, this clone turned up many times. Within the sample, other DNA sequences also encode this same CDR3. The chain's CDR3 is CALGELGYTDKLIF. CDR3 DNA: TGTGCTCTTGGGGAACTGGGGTACACCGATAAACTCATCTTT. The rearrangement links TRDV1 to TRDJ1, with unresolved D. The CDR3 spans 14 residues. V lost 0 bases to trimming and J lost 0 bases, with 5 bases between them. Germline values: CDR1 TSWWSYY, CDR2 QGS.

In nucleotides, the CDR3 is TGTGCTCTTGGCGATCCTGGGGGATACACCGATAAACTCATCTTT. Translating gives CALGDPGGYTDKLIF. No V segment was called; the J segment is TRDJ1; the table's D call of TRDD3 was not tested on the DNA. The CDR3 is 15 residues long.

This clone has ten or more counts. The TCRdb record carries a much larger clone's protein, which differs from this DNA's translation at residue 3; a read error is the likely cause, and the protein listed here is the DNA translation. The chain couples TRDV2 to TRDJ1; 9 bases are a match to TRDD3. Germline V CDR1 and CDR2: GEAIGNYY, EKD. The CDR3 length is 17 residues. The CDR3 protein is CASDTLLGDPYTDKLIF. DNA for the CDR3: TGTGCCAGTGACACCTTACTGGGGGACCCATACACCGATAAACTCATCTTT.

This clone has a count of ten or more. The CDR3 DNA is TGTGCTCTTGGGGAAGATCCGAAGTCTGTCGGGGATTCGTACACCGATAAACTCATCTTT. It codes for CALGEDPKSVGDSYTDKLIF. The V and J genes are TRDV1 and TRDJ1; possible D gene TRDD3, 6 bases. Because TCRdb records no J gene, it was assigned here through a match of the DNA to germline. Germline CDR1 and CDR2: TSWWSYY and QGS. This CDR3 has 20 amino acids. V shed 2 bases and J shed 0 bases, with 25 bases lying between them.

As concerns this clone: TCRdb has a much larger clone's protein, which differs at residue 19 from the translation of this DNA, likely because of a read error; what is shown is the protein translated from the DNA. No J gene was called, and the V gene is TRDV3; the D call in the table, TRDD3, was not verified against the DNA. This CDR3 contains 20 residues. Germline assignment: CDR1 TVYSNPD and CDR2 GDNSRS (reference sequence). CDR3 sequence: CAFNIPVPYWGIQSPYKLTF. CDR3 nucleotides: TGTGCCTTTAATATACCCGTTCCCTACTGGGGGATACAGAGTCCTTATAAACTCACCTTT.

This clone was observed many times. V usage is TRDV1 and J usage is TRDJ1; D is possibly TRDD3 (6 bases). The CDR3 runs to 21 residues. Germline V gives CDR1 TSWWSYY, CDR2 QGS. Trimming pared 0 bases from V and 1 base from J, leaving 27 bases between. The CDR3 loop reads CALGELEGVVWGKWATDKLIF. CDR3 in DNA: TGTGCTCTTGGGGAACTCGAGGGGGTCGTCTGGGGTAAGTGGGCCACCGATAAACTCATCTTT.

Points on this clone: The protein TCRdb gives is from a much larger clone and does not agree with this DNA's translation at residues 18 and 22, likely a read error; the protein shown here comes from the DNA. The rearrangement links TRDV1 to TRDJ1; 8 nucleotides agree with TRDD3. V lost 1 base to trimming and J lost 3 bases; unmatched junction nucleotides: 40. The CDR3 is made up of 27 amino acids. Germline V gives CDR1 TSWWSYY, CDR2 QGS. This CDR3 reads CALGEPSVKAFRSEQLGGTWYADKLIF. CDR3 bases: TGTGCTCTTGGGGAACCATCAGTTAAAGCGTTTAGGAGCGAACAACTGGGGGGTACCTGGTACGCCGATAAACTCATCTTT.

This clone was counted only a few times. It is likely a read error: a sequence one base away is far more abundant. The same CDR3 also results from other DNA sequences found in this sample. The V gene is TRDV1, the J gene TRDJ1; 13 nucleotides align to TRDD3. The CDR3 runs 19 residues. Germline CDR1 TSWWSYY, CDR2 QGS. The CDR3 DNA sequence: TGTGCTCTTGGGGATCCGTGGTCGGGTACTGGGGGATACGGCGTAAAACTCATCTTC. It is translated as CALGDPWSGTGGYGVKLIF.

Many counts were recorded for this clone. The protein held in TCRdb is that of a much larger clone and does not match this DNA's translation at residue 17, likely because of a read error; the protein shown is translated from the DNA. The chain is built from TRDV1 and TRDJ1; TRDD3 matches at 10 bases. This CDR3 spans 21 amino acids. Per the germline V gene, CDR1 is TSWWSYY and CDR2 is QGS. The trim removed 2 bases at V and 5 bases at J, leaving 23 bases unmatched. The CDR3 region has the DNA TGTGCTCTTGGGGAAAAACGGCGTTGTTCTGGGGGATATGAAGGAACTGATAAACTCATCTTT. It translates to CALGEKRRCSGGYEGTDKLIF.

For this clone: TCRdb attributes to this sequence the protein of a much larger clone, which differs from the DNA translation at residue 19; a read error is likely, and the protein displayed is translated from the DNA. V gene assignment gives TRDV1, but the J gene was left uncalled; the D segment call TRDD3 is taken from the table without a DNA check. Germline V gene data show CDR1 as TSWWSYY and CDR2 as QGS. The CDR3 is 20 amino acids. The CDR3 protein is CALGELSEYWGIGYTDKLTF. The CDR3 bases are TGTGCTCTTGGGGAACTCTCGGAATACTGGGGGATAGGGTACACCGATAAACTCACCTTT.

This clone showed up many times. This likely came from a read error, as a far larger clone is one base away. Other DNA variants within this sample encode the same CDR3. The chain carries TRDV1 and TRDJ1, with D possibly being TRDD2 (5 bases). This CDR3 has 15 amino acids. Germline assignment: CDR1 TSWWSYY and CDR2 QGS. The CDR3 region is CALGEFLAYTDKLIF. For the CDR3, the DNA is TGTGCTCTTGGGGAGTTCCTTGCGTACACCGATAAGCTCATCTTT.

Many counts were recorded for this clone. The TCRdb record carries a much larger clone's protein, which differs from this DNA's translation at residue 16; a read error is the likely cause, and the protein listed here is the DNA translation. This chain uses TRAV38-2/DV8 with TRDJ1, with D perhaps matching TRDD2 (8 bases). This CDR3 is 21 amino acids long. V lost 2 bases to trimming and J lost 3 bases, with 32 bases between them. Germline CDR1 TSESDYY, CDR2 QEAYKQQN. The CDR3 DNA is TGTGCTTATAGGAGGGTCTTCCTACGGGGTGGGGGACCCTACTACGCCGATAAACTCATCTTT. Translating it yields CAYRRVFLRGGGPYYADKLIF.